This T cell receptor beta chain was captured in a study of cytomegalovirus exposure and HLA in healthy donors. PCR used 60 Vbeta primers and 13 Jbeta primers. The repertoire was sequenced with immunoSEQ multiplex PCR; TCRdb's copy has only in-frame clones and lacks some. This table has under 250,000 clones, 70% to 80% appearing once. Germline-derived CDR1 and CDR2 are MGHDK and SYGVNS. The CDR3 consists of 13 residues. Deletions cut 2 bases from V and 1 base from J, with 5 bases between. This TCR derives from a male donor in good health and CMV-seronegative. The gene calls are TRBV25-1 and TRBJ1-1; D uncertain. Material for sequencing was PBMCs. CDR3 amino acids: CASSERENTEAFF. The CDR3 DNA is TGTGCCAGCAGTGAACGAGAGAACACTGAAGCTTTCTTT.